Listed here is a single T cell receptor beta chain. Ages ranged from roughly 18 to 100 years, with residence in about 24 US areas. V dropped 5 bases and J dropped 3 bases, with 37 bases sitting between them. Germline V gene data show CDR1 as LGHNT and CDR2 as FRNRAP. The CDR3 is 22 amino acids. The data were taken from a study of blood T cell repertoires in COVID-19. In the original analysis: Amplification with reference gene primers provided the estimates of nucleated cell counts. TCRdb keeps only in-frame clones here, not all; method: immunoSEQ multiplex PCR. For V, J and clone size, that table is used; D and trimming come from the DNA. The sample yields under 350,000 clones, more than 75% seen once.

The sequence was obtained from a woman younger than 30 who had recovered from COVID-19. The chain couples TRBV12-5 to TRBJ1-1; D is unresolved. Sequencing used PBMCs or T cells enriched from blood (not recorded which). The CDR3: CASGPDSMARDEIVSWDTEAFF. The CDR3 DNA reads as TGTGCTAGTGGTCCCGACTCGATGGCCCGCGACGAGATAGTATCTTGGGACACTGAAGCTTTCTTT.